A single sample gave rise to the 21 T cell receptor beta chains below, sequenced in a study of T-cell reconstitution after alpha-beta-depleted transplantation in children. A library of TCRbeta sequences, prepared with unique molecular identifiers, was generated. TCRdb called the PCR reads again in MiXCR, with one record for every CDR3 protein. Of 450,000 to 550,000 distinct CDR3 sequences listed, 9.5% to 12% are singletons. This specimen consisted of PBMCs, mostly from graft donor cells, obtained 180 days after TCRalphabeta/CD19-depleted stem cell transplant. All receptors come from a female patient under 10 years old who had a stem cell transplant for aplastic anemia, so the T cells may come from the graft donor.

This chain uses TRBV19 with TRBJ1-1; the D is unclear. Germline CDR1 reads LNHDA; CDR2 reads SQIVND (reference sequence). This CDR3 has 12 residues. The V end was cut by 3 bases, the J end by 6 bases, with 8 bases between. The CDR3 DNA reads as TGTGCCAGTAGTATCGGGCCCTCTGAAGCTTTCTTT. Translated, it gives CASSIGPSEAFF.

This clonotype was seen more than once but under ten times. The CDR3 region is CSARPFSGRNTGELFF. The CDR3 nucleotides are TGCAGTGCTAGGCCATTTAGCGGGCGGAACACCGGGGAGCTGTTTTTT. V usage is TRBV20-1 and J usage is TRBJ2-2; TRBD2 aligns across 7 bases. The junction had 8 bases not matched to a gene; V was cut back by 3 bases and J by 1 base. This CDR3 has 16 amino acids. Germline CDR1 reads DFQATT; CDR2 reads SNEGSKA (reference sequence).

The chain combines TRBV18 with TRBJ2-1, with D hard to call. The CDR3 contains 15 residues. The germline gives CDR1 KGHSH, CDR2 LQKENI. V lost 2 bases to trimming and J lost 2 bases, with 10 bases between them. The CDR3: CASSPRPQPYNEQFF. DNA for the CDR3: TGTGCCAGCTCACCAAGGCCTCAACCCTACAATGAGCAGTTCTTC. Variable domain in full (rest from reference TRBV18 and TRBJ2-1): NAGVMQNPRHLVRRRGQEARLRCSPMKGHSHVYWYRQLPEEGLKFMVYLQKENIIDESGMPKERFSAEFPKEGPSILRIQQVVRGDSAAYFCASSPRPQPYNEQFFGPGTRLTVL.

This clonotype has more than one count but fewer than ten. CDR3 region: CASSREGGLNTEAFF. The CDR3, as DNA: TGTGCCAGCAGCCGAGAGGGGGGGTTGAACACTGAAGCTTTCTTT. V gene TRBV27 combines with J gene TRBJ1-1; tentatively, D is TRBD1 (6 bases). CDR1 and CDR2 (germline): MNHEY, SMNVEV (reference sequence). The CDR3 runs to 15 residues. V was pared by 6 bases and J by 0 bases, with 14 bases between.

In this sample, this clonotype turned up many times. This chain connects TRBV7-2 to TRBJ2-3; 7 bases are a match to TRBD1. Germline lookup yields CDR1 SGHTA and CDR2 FQGNSA. The CDR3 contains 15 residues. Unmatched junction bases numbered 2, after V lost 1 base and J lost 1 base. CDR3 coding DNA: TGTGCCAGCAGCTTAGGAGGGGGCCGCACAGATACGCAGTATTTT. Protein sequence: CASSLGGGRTDTQYF.

This clonotype was recorded at least ten times. The rearrangement uses TRBV12-3 or TRBV12-4 and TRBJ1-5; possible D gene TRBD1, 5 bases. This CDR3 comprises 15 residues. Trimming removed 2 bases at V and 0 bases at J, with 8 bases between. Here the CDR3 reads CASSLTQGSNQPQHF. The CDR3 DNA sequence: TGTGCCAGCAGTTTAACGCAGGGTAGCAATCAGCCCCAGCATTTT.

This clonotype was seen more than once but under ten times. The chain recombines TRBV29-1 with TRBJ2-7; a possible D gene is TRBD1 (5 bases). The V gene's germline CDR1 is SQVTM and CDR2 ANQGSEA. V lost 4 bases and J lost 0, with 13 bases in between. The CDR3 has 14 residues. In DNA, the CDR3 is TGCAGCGTTGCAAGACAGATTACCTCCTACGAGCAGTACTTC. Its protein is CSVARQITSYEQYF.

This clonotype was found a few times. The chain links TRBV18 to TRBJ2-1, with 7 bases fitting TRBD1. The trim removed 2 bases at V and 14 bases at J, leaving 9 bases unmatched. There are 13 residues in the CDR3. The V gene's germline CDR1 is KGHSH and CDR2 LQKENI. CDR3 residues: CASSPRGPDVEFF. The CDR3 nucleotides are TGTGCCAGCTCACCAAGGGGGCCCGACGTGGAGTTCTTC.

The gene calls are TRBV20-1 and TRBJ2-2, with D uncertain. V lost 3 bases, J lost 4 bases, and 12 bases lay in between. The germline V gene encodes CDR1 DFQATT and CDR2 SNEGSKA (reference sequence). This CDR3 has 14 residues. CDR3 loop: CSARQPSGTGELFF. DNA for the CDR3: TGCAGTGCTAGGCAGCCTTCGGGCACCGGGGAGCTGTTTTTT.

This chain uses TRBV7-2 with TRBJ2-7; no firm D call. Germline CDR1 and CDR2: SGHTA and FQGNSA. The V gene lost 1 base and the J gene lost 4 bases, with 8 bases spanning the gap. The CDR3 consists of 13 residues. The CDR3: CASSLERVYEQYV. The CDR3, as DNA: TGTGCCAGCAGCTTAGAACGAGTTTACGAGCAGTACGTC.

The sample holds a few counts of this clonotype. The chain has TRBV28 and TRBJ1-1; a possible D gene is TRBD1 (5 bases). V lost 2 bases, J lost 2 bases, and 12 bases lay in between. Germline V lookup: CDR1 MDHEN, CDR2 SYDVKM. CDR3 size: 15 residues. In DNA form, the CDR3 reads TGTGCCAGCAGTTTAGAAGGGGCAGTCAACACTGAAGCTTTCTTT. This codes for CASSLEGAVNTEAFF.

The V gene is TRBV18, the J gene TRBJ2-7; TRBD1 aligns across 8 bases. Germline V gene data show CDR1 as KGHSH and CDR2 as LQKENI. The CDR3 loop spans 15 amino acids. Germline trimming cut 6 bases from V and 1 base from J; bases unmatched to any gene: 8. The CDR3 DNA is TGTGCCAGCTCGCTCCGGACAGGGAGGTCCTACGAGCAGTACTTC. Its translation is CASSLRTGRSYEQYF.

This chain joins TRBV11-2 and TRBJ2-1; 13 nucleotides match TRBD2. The CDR3 has 19 amino acids. CDR1 SGHAT and CDR2 FQNNGV come from the germline V gene. With 5 bases clipped from V and 3 bases from J, the junction kept 13 bases outside the gene matches. CDR3: CASSLRGTSGEYYYNEQFF. The CDR3 coding sequence is TGTGCCAGCAGCCTAAGGGGGACTAGCGGGGAATATTACTACAATGAGCAGTTCTTC.

This chain uses TRBV24-1 with TRBJ2-7, with TRBD1 matching 12 bases. The CDR3 length is 19 residues. The V segment lost 5 bases and the J segment 0 bases; nucleotides outside the gene matches: 13. Per germline, CDR1 KGHDR and CDR2 SFDVKD. The CDR3 reads CATSGTGTGGVASSYEQYF. Here the CDR3 DNA reads TGTGCCACCAGTGGTACCGGGACAGGGGGCGTCGCGAGCTCCTACGAGCAGTACTTC.

The V gene is TRBV18, the J gene TRBJ2-5; D ambiguous. Germline CDR1 is KGHSH and CDR2 is LQKENI. V lost 3 bases and J lost 5, with 10 bases in between. The length of the CDR3 is 13 residues. CDR3 sequence: CASSPGLTETQYF. The CDR3 DNA follows: TGTGCCAGCTCACCGGGATTGACGGAGACCCAGTACTTC.

In its sample, this clonotype was seen a few times. The chain recombines TRBV7-2 with TRBJ2-7; D is ambiguous. Trimming left V 5 bases short and J 2 bases short, with 13 bases between. Germline V gives CDR1 SGHTA, CDR2 FQGNSA. This CDR3 comprises 14 residues. CDR3 nucleotide sequence: TGTGCCAGCAGCCCTAATGCGCTGCCCTACGAGCAGTACGTC. It yields the protein CASSPNALPYEQYV.

This clonotype was recorded a few times. V gene TRBV5-1 combines with J gene TRBJ2-2, with TRBD2 matching 8 bases. J was trimmed by 6 bases and V by 6 bases; bases with no gene match: 10. The germline CDR1 and CDR2 sequences are SGHRS and YFSETQ. The CDR3 sequence is 15 residues long. The CDR3 is CASTDSAGDAGELFF. The CDR3 DNA is TGCGCCAGCACGGATTCAGCGGGGGACGCCGGGGAGCTGTTTTTT. Variable domain in full (rest from reference TRBV5-1 and TRBJ2-2): KAGVTQTPRYLIKTRGQQVTLSCSPISGHRSVSWYQQTPGQGLQFLFEYFSETQRNKGNFPGRFSGRQFSNSRSEMNVSTLELGDSALYLCASTDSAGDAGELFFGEGSRLTVL.

This clonotype appeared once. Germline is not matched at one junction end, which may reflect a read error. This chain connects TRBV7-9 to TRBJ2-1, with a tentative D call TRBD1 (6 bases). Germline V CDR1 and CDR2: SEHNR, FQNEAQ (reference sequence). The CDR3 totals 14 residues. This CDR3 is CATSLETRGNEQFF. For the CDR3, the DNA is TGTGCCACCAGCTTAGAGACCAGGGGCAATGAGCAGTTCTTC.

The CDR3 DNA reads as TGTGCCAGCAGCCGGACAGGGGGCTTAATCACTGAAGCTTTCTTT. This sequence encodes CASSRTGGLITEAFF. V is TRBV14 and J is TRBJ1-1; 11 nucleotides match TRBD1. CDR3 size: 15 residues. Unmatched junction bases numbered 5, after V lost 4 bases and J lost 4 bases. From germline, CDR1 is SGHDN and CDR2 FVKESK.

The chain is built from TRBV20-1 and TRBJ1-5; D perhaps matches TRBD1 (6 bases). The CDR3 is 14 residues long. CDR1 is DFQATT, CDR2 SNEGSKA, per germline (reference sequence). Deletions cut 6 bases from V and 0 bases from J, with 12 bases between. DNA of the CDR3: TGCAGTGCCCGGCAAGGGGGTAGCAATCAGCCCCAGCATTTT. It is translated as CSARQGGSNQPQHF.

The chain links TRBV20-1 to TRBJ1-4; weak D call: TRBD1 (5 bases). The CDR3 has 14 residues. Trimming removed 6 bases at V and 10 bases at J, with 21 bases between. Germline CDR1 is DFQATT and CDR2 is SNEGSKA (reference sequence). The CDR3 nucleotides are TGCAGTGCAACTAATCCGGGACGGATATCAAAACTGTTTTTT. Amino acids: CSATNPGRISKLFF.